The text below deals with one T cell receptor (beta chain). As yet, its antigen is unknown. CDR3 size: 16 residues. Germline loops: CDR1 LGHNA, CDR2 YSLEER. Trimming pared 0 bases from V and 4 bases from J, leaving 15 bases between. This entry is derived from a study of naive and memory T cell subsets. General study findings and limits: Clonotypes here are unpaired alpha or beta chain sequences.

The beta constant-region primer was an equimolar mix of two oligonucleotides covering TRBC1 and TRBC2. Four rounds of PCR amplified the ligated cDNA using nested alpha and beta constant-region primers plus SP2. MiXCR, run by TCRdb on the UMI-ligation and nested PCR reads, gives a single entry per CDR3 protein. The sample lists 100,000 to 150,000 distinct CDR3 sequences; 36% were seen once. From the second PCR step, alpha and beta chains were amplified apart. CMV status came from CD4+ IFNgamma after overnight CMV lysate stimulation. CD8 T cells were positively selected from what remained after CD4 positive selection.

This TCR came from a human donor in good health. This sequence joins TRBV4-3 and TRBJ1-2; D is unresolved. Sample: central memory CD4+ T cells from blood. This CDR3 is CASSQDRTAGGYGYTF. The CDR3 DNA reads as TGCGCCAGCAGCCAAGATCGAACAGCGGGTGGCTATGGCTACACCTTC.